The 27 T cell receptor beta chains reported below all come from one sample, sequenced in a study of blood T cells in healthy people across ages. For the second PCR, which ran for 7 to 11 cycles, a sample-barcoded 5' primer and a J-beta primer mix were used. TCRdb re-analysed the 5' RACE reads in MiXCR, keeping a single row per CDR3 protein. This sample has about 1.4 million distinct CDR3 sequences, with roughly 60% found just once. Sequenced sample: blood. These receptors all come from a man aged 18 to 29 in good health.

V and J are TRBV7-2 and TRBJ2-7, with TRBD1 matching over 7 bases. The J call may be faulty, since TRBJ2-5 better matches the DNA end. The germline CDR1 and CDR2 sequences are SGHTA and FQGNSA. The CDR3 covers 14 residues. The CDR3 bases are TGTGCCAGCAGCGGAACAGGGGACCGAGAGACCCAGTACTTC. It specifies CASSGTGDRETQYF.

The V call is TRBV4-1, the J call TRBJ2-7; TRBD2 agrees at 9 bases. Looked up from germline, CDR1 is MGHRA and CDR2 is YSYEKL. J gave up 1 base and V 6 bases, and 13 bases lay outside the gene matches. The CDR3 covers 17 residues. The CDR3 DNA follows: TGCGCCAGCAGTGAGTCGGACGGGACTAGCTTTTCCTACGAGCAGTACTTC. Protein product: CASSESDGTSFSYEQYF.

This chain joins TRBV28 and TRBJ1-2; 7 bases align to TRBD1. The germline gives CDR1 MDHEN, CDR2 SYDVKM. The trim removed 1 base at V and 4 bases at J, leaving 3 bases unmatched. The CDR3 spans 14 residues. The CDR3 region is CASSLSTGVYGYTF. In DNA form, the CDR3 reads TGTGCCAGCAGTTTATCCACAGGGGTCTATGGCTACACCTTC.

This clonotype was seen a handful of times. The genes are TRBV12-5 and TRBJ1-1; D is unresolved. From germline, CDR1 is LGHNT and CDR2 FRNRAP. Between the trimmed V and J ends, which lost 5 bases and 1 base, there was a span of 8 bases. The CDR3 has 13 residues. CDR3 in amino acids: CASGQTENTEAFF. CDR3 bases: TGTGCTAGTGGTCAAACCGAGAACACTGAAGCTTTCTTT.

The table lists this clonotype with a few counts. The genes are TRBV12-3 or TRBV12-4 and TRBJ2-7, with D tentatively TRBD2 (6 bases). Trimming pared 0 bases from V and 3 bases from J, leaving 18 bases between. The CDR3 is 17 amino acids. In DNA, the CDR3 is TGTGCCAGCAGTTTAGCGCGGTGGGGGGATCCCCTCTACGAGCAGTACTTC. Translating it yields CASSLARWGDPLYEQYF.

The CDR3 bases are TGTGCCAGCAGCGTATACGGCTCCTCAGAGACCCAGTACTTC. This codes for CASSVYGSSETQYF. The gene calls are TRBV9 and TRBJ2-5, with D unclear. The germline V and J ends were trimmed by 1 base and 4 bases, with 11 bases remaining between them. The CDR3 has 14 residues. Germline V lookup: CDR1 SGDLS, CDR2 YYNGEE.

This clonotype has a single count. The chain uses TRBV29-1 and TRBJ1-1, with D uncertain. The germline V gene encodes CDR1 SQVTM and CDR2 ANQGSEA. The germline V and J ends were trimmed by 4 bases and 1 base, with 13 bases remaining between them. This CDR3 spans 14 amino acids. CDR3 sequence (DNA): TGCAGCGTTGTCGAACACGGTCAGAACACTGAAGCTTTCTTT. Translated, it gives CSVVEHGQNTEAFF.

The rearrangement uses TRBV7-9 and TRBJ1-1; perhaps TRBD1 as D (6 bases). Germline V gene lookup returns CDR1 SEHNR and CDR2 FQNEAQ (reference sequence). This CDR3 region has 15 residues. V was pared by 5 bases and J by 2 bases, with 15 bases between. CDR3 sequence reads: CASSVYRVSNTEAFF. Written as DNA, the CDR3 is TGTGCCAGCAGCGTCTACAGGGTTTCTAACACTGAAGCTTTCTTT.

The chain is built from TRBV2 and TRBJ2-5; 7 nucleotides align to TRBD1. V lost 8 bases to trimming and J lost 2 bases; unmatched junction nucleotides: 11. The CDR3 extends over 15 amino acids. Germline lookup yields CDR1 SNHLY and CDR2 FYNNEI. The DNA of the CDR3 is TGTGCCAGCGGGGATTTGGACAGGTTACAAGAGACCCAGTACTTC. Amino acid sequence: CASGDLDRLQETQYF.

The table lists this clonotype with a few counts. The chain is built from TRBV12-3 or TRBV12-4 and TRBJ2-5, with D tentatively TRBD2 (5 bases). V lost 3 bases, J lost 11 bases, and 16 bases lay in between. CDR3 length equals 13 residues. This CDR3 is CASSFRAVWEQYF. The CDR3 coding sequence is TGTGCCAGCAGTTTCCGGGCAGTGTGGGAGCAGTACTTC.

In this sample, this clonotype turned up a few times. The V gene is TRBV6-1, the J gene TRBJ2-1; 9 nucleotides agree with TRBD2. Trimming took 0 bases from V and 3 from J; bases not matched to a gene: 0. The CDR3 covers 15 residues. Germline V gives CDR1 MNHNS, CDR2 SASEGT. The CDR3 loop is CASSEASGSYNEQFF. DNA for the CDR3: TGTGCCAGCAGTGAAGCTAGCGGGAGCTACAATGAGCAGTTCTTC.

This chain joins TRBV29-1 and TRBJ2-5, with D perhaps TRBD2 (6 bases). Germline CDR1 is SQVTM and CDR2 is ANQGSEA. CDR3 length: 12 residues. The V and J ends lost 2 bases and 11 bases respectively, with 15 bases between them. CDR3 nucleotides: TGCAGCGTTGAATATGGGGGAGGTGAGCAGTACTTC. It is translated as CSVEYGGGEQYF.

This clonotype has just a few counts. The chain carries TRBV7-9 and TRBJ2-7; D tentatively fits TRBD1 or TRBD2 (5 bases each). The CDR3 spans 13 residues. From germline, CDR1 is SEHNR and CDR2 FQNEAQ (reference sequence). V lost 2 bases to trimming and J lost 5 bases, with 10 bases between them. CDR3 amino acids: CASSLLRGDEQYF. The DNA for the CDR3 is TGTGCCAGCAGCTTACTACGAGGGGACGAGCAGTACTTC.

The rearrangement joins TRBV29-1 to TRBJ2-5, with a tentative D call TRBD2 (6 bases). V lost 3 bases, J lost 2 bases, and 13 bases lay in between. Per the germline V gene, CDR1 is SQVTM and CDR2 is ANQGSEA. CDR3 length equals 14 residues. The CDR3 here is CSVDGSIGQETQYF. CDR3 nucleotide sequence: TGCAGCGTTGACGGGAGTATAGGGCAAGAGACCCAGTACTTC. The full variable domain, completed using reference TRBV29-1 and TRBJ2-5, is SAVISQKPSRDICQRGTSLTIQCQVDSQVTMMFWYRQQPGQSLTLIATANQGSEATYESGFVIDKFPISRPNLTFSTLTVSNMSPEDSSIYLCSVDGSIGQETQYFGPGTRLLVL.

The chain links TRBV28 to TRBJ2-3; D may match TRBD1 or TRBD2 (5 bases each). Trimming took 4 bases from V and 8 from J, leaving 13 bases between them. The CDR3 runs 13 residues. Germline V gene lookup returns CDR1 MDHEN and CDR2 SYDVKM. The CDR3: CASSSMGRTTQYF. The CDR3 DNA sequence: TGTGCCAGCAGTTCAATGGGACGGACTACGCAGTATTTT.

The table lists this clonotype with a few counts. The gene calls are TRBV24-1 and TRBJ2-7; D is possibly TRBD2 (6 bases). The ends were cut back, 6 bases at V and 1 base at J, with 15 bases in the middle. The CDR3 is made up of 15 amino acids. The germline gives CDR1 KGHDR, CDR2 SFDVKD. CDR3 bases: TGTGCCACCAGTTTCCCCCAGGAGGGTTCCTACGAGCAGTACTTC. Translating gives CATSFPQEGSYEQYF.

Only a few counts were recorded for this clonotype. This chain joins TRBV9 and TRBJ2-2, with D maybe TRBD2 (5 bases). V was trimmed by 6 bases and J by 5 bases, leaving 11 bases between them. The germline CDR1 and CDR2 sequences are SGDLS and YYNGEE. This CDR3 spans 13 amino acids. DNA of the CDR3: TGTGCCAGCACCCCTGAGGGAACCGGGGAGCTGTTTTTT. The encoded protein is CASTPEGTGELFF.

This rearrangement joins TRBV28 to TRBJ2-1; 7 positions match TRBD2. The junction had 5 bases not matched to a gene; V was cut back by 0 bases and J by 9 bases. CDR1 and CDR2 (germline): MDHEN, SYDVKM. The CDR3 runs 14 residues. The CDR3 sequence: CASSLWGTTGEQFF. The CDR3 nucleotides are TGTGCCAGCAGTTTATGGGGGACTACCGGTGAGCAGTTCTTC.

In DNA, the CDR3 is TGTGCCAGCAGTTTATCGATGAGTGGGAATGGGGCCGGCTACACCTTC. Its translation is CASSLSMSGNGAGYTF. The chain links TRBV27 to TRBJ1-2; D may be TRBD1 (5 bases). CDR3 size: 16 residues. The germline V gene has CDR1 MNHEY and CDR2 SMNVEV (reference sequence). V gave up 0 bases and J gave up 8 bases, with 19 bases separating them.

The chain joins TRBV4-2 to TRBJ1-2, with unresolved D. Germline CDR1 reads LGHNA; CDR2 reads YNFKEQ. The CDR3 is 18 residues long. The ends were cut back, 3 bases at V and 3 bases at J, with 23 bases in the middle. CDR3 sequence reads: CASSQGINVGLRDYGYTF. The CDR3 coding sequence is TGTGCCAGCAGCCAGGGAATTAACGTAGGCCTTCGGGACTATGGCTACACCTTC.

The V call is TRBV4-1, the J call TRBJ2-4; 7 bases are a match to TRBD2. CDR1 and CDR2 from the germline V gene are MGHRA and YSYEKL. CDR3 size: 17 residues. V lost 2 bases, J lost 2 bases, and 9 bases stayed unmatched. CDR3 amino acids: CASSQPPLAPTKNIQYF. The CDR3 coding sequence is TGCGCCAGCAGCCAACCCCCACTAGCGCCCACCAAAAACATTCAGTACTTC.

Only a few counts were recorded for this clonotype. The rearrangement joins TRBV6-1 to TRBJ2-7, with 9 bases matching TRBD2. In germline, CDR1 is MNHNS, CDR2 SASEGT. The ends lost 3 bases at V and 0 bases at J; junction bases unmatched: 6. This CDR3 spans 16 amino acids. This chain's CDR3 is CASSESSGDPSYEQYF. The CDR3, as DNA: TGTGCCAGCAGTGAGTCTAGCGGGGATCCCTCCTACGAGCAGTACTTC.

This clonotype has only one observation. V and J are TRBV5-1 and TRBJ2-3; 9 bases fit TRBD2. The CDR3 runs to 14 residues. Trimming took 3 bases from V and 5 from J; bases not matched to a gene: 4. Germline values: CDR1 SGHRS, CDR2 YFSETQ. CDR3 loop: CASSSSGEGDTQYF. Written as DNA, the CDR3 is TGCGCCAGCAGCTCTAGCGGGGAAGGAGATACGCAGTATTTT.

This sequence joins TRBV10-3 and TRBJ2-7, with D tentatively TRBD1 or TRBD2 (6 bases each). The DNA end lines up better with TRBJ2-5; the J call may be wrong. CDR1 ENHRY and CDR2 SYGVKD come from the germline V gene. The CDR3 covers 13 residues. The CDR3 here is CAIKGVLAETQYF. The CDR3 DNA is TGTGCCATCAAGGGGGTTCTAGCGGAGACCCAGTACTTC.

This chain uses TRBV25-1 with TRBJ2-3; D perhaps matches TRBD2 (5 bases). The germline gives CDR1 MGHDK, CDR2 SYGVNS. V lost 6 bases to trimming and J lost 5 bases, with 12 bases between them. This CDR3 region has 13 residues. As DNA, the CDR3 is TGTGCCAGCAGCCGGGGAGAAGTAGATACGCAGTATTTT. Its translation: CASSRGEVDTQYF.

This clonotype was detected a few times. The chain joins TRBV29-1 to TRBJ2-7; 13 nucleotides agree with TRBD2. The germline V gene encodes CDR1 SQVTM and CDR2 ANQGSEA. This CDR3 region has 14 residues. J lost 5 bases, V lost 6 bases, and 7 bases had no gene match. CDR3 DNA: TGCAGCGTATCTGGACTAGCGGGAGTTAACGAGCAGTACTTC. It yields the protein CSVSGLAGVNEQYF.

The chain employs TRBV27 and TRBJ2-3; D is unclear. CDR3 size: 14 residues. Germline CDR1 is MNHEY and CDR2 is SMNVEV (reference sequence). Trimming stripped 5 bases from V and 7 bases from J, with 16 bases between. CDR3 in amino acids: CASSLRREENTQYF. The CDR3, as DNA: TGTGCCAGCAGTCTACGACGAGAGGAAAATACGCAGTATTTT.